A selection of T cell receptor beta chains follows, all from one sample in a study of CD8 T cells in ankylosing spondylitis. TCRdb itself ran the 5' RACE reads through MiXCR, one entry per CDR3 protein. Of about 230,000 distinct CDR3 sequences detected, approximately 7.6% appear once; the ten largest clones hold around 4.4%. Sample: blood, either unsorted or a sorted T cell fraction (not recorded which). The receptors originated from a female donor with ankylosing spondylitis or in good health (not recorded which). Both conserved end residues are part of each CDR3. D genes are given only for firm matches. Only part of the rows carry a size: once, few, many, or a class if the clone is expanded.

size,V,D,J,CDR3,DNA
many,TRBV6-2/TRBV6-3,NA,TRBJ2-1,CASKGDIYNEQFF,TGTGCCAGCAAGGGGGATATCTACAATGAGCAGTTCTTC
many,TRBV3-1,TRBD2,TRBJ2-1,CASSQEGLAGGGYNEQFF,TGTGCCAGCAGCCAAGAAGGGCTAGCGGGAGGGGGCTACAATGAGCAGTTCTTC
few,TRBV5-5,TRBD2,TRBJ2-3,CASSWEGDTQYF,TGTGCCAGCAGCTGGGAGGGAGATACGCAGTATTTT
many,TRBV4-3,TRBD2,TRBJ2-1,CASSQEGGNEQFF,TGCGCCAGCAGCCAAGAGGGGGGGAATGAGCAGTTCTTC
many,TRBV6-2/TRBV6-3,NA,TRBJ1-2,CASTLSGSYGYTF,TGTGCCAGCACTCTCAGCGGATCCTATGGCTACACCTTC
once,TRBV3-1,NA,TRBJ2-5,CASCLAGSFRGIGGETQYF,TGTGCCAGCTGTTTGGCGGGGAGTTTCAGGGGGATAGGTGGGGAGACCCAGTACTTC
once,TRBV5-4,NA,TRBJ2-1,CASSLGPTDVGEQFF,TGTGCCAGCAGCTTGGGCCCTACGGACGTGGGTGAGCAGTTCTTC
many,TRBV15,TRBD2,TRBJ2-1,CATSRDLAVTYNEQFF,TGTGCCACCAGCAGAGACCTAGCGGTTACCTACAATGAGCAGTTCTTC
many,TRBV6-2/TRBV6-3,TRBD2,TRBJ2-7,CASSNPGLPYEQYF,TGTGCCAGCAGTAACCCGGGACTACCTTACGAGCAGTACTTC
many,TRBV10-3,NA,TRBJ2-7,CAISAQGYEQYF,TGTGCCATCAGTGCCCAGGGCTACGAGCAGTACTTC
many,TRBV9,TRBD1,TRBJ1-2,CASSVEGQGFYGYTF,TGTGCCAGCAGCGTGGAGGGACAGGGGTTTTATGGCTACACCTTC
many,TRBV28,TRBD1,TRBJ1-2,CASSYGQGAAGYTF,TGTGCCAGCAGTTATGGACAGGGGGCGGCTGGCTACACCTTC
many,TRBV14,NA,TRBJ2-3,CASSQKSLAADTQYF,TGTGCCAGCAGCCAGAAATCGCTGGCTGCAGATACGCAGTATTTT
many,TRBV28,NA,TRBJ2-3,CATSIKGTQYF,TGTGCCACCTCTATTAAGGGTACGCAGTATTTT
many,TRBV5-1,TRBD1,TRBJ2-7,CASRLGTGGNEQYF,TGCGCCAGCAGATTAGGGACAGGGGGCAACGAGCAGTACTTC
many,TRBV7-2,NA,TRBJ2-7,CASTSSVGYEQYF,TGTGCCAGCACCTCTAGCGTCGGGTACGAGCAGTACTTC
many,TRBV29-1,NA,TRBJ1-1,CSVWTAMNTEAFF,TGCAGCGTTTGGACAGCAATGAACACTGAAGCTTTCTTT
many,TRBV15,NA,TRBJ2-7,CATSRDPGLQYEQYF,TGTGCCACCAGCAGAGATCCGGGACTTCAATACGAGCAGTACTTC
few,TRBV7-2,NA,TRBJ2-5,CASSFGEPAYQETQYF,TGTGCCAGCAGCTTCGGGGAGCCAGCGTACCAAGAGACCCAGTACTTC
many,TRBV7-2,NA,TRBJ2-7,CASSFYDEQYF,TGTGCCAGCAGCTTTTATGACGAGCAGTACTTC
few,TRBV7-2,NA,TRBJ2-5,CASSLGTDGETQYF,TGTGCCAGCAGCTTAGGGACAGATGGAGAGACCCAGTACTTC
many,TRBV20-1,NA,TRBJ2-1,CSASGPAGQFF,TGCAGTGCTTCGGGACCCGCCGGGCAGTTCTTC
NA,TRBV6-5,NA,TRBJ2-2,CASKRLATGELFF,TGTGCCAGCAAGAGGCTAGCCACCGGGGAGCTGTTTTTT
many,TRBV4-3,NA,TRBJ2-1,CASSLTSGGSDEQFF,TGCGCCAGCAGCTTAACATCGGGGGGCTCGGATGAGCAGTTCTTC
many,TRBV7-9,TRBD2,TRBJ2-1,CASSLYTLAGGNNEQFF,TGTGCCAGCAGCTTATATACCCTAGCGGGAGGTAACAATGAGCAGTTCTTC
many,TRBV6-1,NA,TRBJ2-5,CASRTLTRETQYF,TGTGCCAGCAGGACCCTTACGCGGGAGACCCAGTACTTC
NA,TRBV3-1,NA,TRBJ1-3,CASSHGNTIYF,TGTGCCAGCAGCCATGGAAACACCATATATTTT
many,TRBV6-2/TRBV6-3,NA,TRBJ2-1,CASSPFVNEQFF,TGTGCCAGCAGCCCCTTTGTAAATGAGCAGTTCTTC
many,TRBV25-1,NA,TRBJ1-2,CASSEFARGGYTF,TGTGCCAGCAGTGAGTTTGCCCGAGGAGGCTACACCTTC
NA,TRBV2,NA,TRBJ2-1,CASFSSQGYNEQFF,TGTGCCAGTTTTAGTAGCCAGGGGTACAATGAGCAGTTCTTC
many,TRBV6-1,NA,TRBJ2-7,CASSRGLNYEQYF,TGTGCCAGCAGCCGCGGACTTAACTACGAGCAGTACTTC
few,TRBV4-3,NA,TRBJ2-7,CASSQDLATRAYEQYF,TGCGCCAGCAGCCAAGATTTGGCCACGCGGGCCTACGAGCAGTACTTC
many,TRBV14,TRBD2,TRBJ2-1,CASSQRVGLAGQIGSYNEQFF,TGTGCCAGCAGCCAGAGGGTAGGACTAGCGGGTCAAATCGGGTCCTACAATGAGCAGTTCTTC